This T cell receptor beta chain was observed in a study of naive and memory T cell subsets. This clonotype turned up a few times. What it binds is not known. Two oligonucleotides, mixed equimolar, formed the beta constant-region primer covering TRBC1 and TRBC2. Four rounds of PCR amplified the ligated cDNA using nested alpha and beta constant-region primers plus SP2. From the UMI-ligation and nested PCR reads, TCRdb called clonotypes with MiXCR, one entry per CDR3 protein. The sample holds around 140,000 distinct CDR3 sequences, approximately 20% seen once. Germline-derived CDR1 and CDR2 are SGDLS and YYNGEE. Trimming took off 3 bases at V and 1 base at J, with 16 bases between the two ends. The CDR3 has 16 amino acids. Cells stained for CD3, CD4, CD8, CD45RA and CD27 were sorted into four subsets. Study-level findings and limits: Naive and memory repertoire findings lacked a ground truth for validation. A clonotype means one alpha or beta sequence, not an alpha/beta pair. Possibly reflecting memory cells re-expressing CD45RA, a few larger clonotypes occurred in naive repertoires, especially CD8.

The chain carries TRBV9 and TRBJ2-5, with D perhaps TRBD1 (6 bases). The sequence was collected from a human donor in good health. The material sequenced was naive CD8+ T cells from blood. CDR3 in amino acids: CASSAVGGSTQETQYF. DNA for the CDR3: TGTGCCAGCAGCGCCGTAGGGGGATCGACCCAAGAGACCCAGTACTTC.